These 8 T cell receptor beta chains were sequenced from one sample in a study of cytomegalovirus exposure and HLA in healthy donors. Measured with immunoSEQ multiplex PCR; TCRdb has only the in-frame clones, and not every one. The sample includes 100,000 to 150,000 clones, roughly 95% of them seen just once. Sequencing was performed on PBMCs. The source is a man aged 18 to 35 in good health and CMV-seronegative.

The CDR3 protein is CASSLSGQLTDEQYF. For the CDR3, the DNA is TGTGCCAGCAGTTTATCGGGGCAGCTCACTGACGAGCAGTACTTC. The chain couples TRBV27 to TRBJ2-7; the D gene is possibly TRBD1 (5 bases). V dropped 0 bases and J dropped 5 bases, with 14 bases sitting between them. CDR3 length equals 15 residues. Looked up from germline, CDR1 is MNHEY and CDR2 is SMNVEV (reference sequence).

The chain combines TRBV28 with TRBJ1-5; a possible D gene is TRBD1 (6 bases). The length of the CDR3 is 15 residues. Germline V gives CDR1 MDHEN, CDR2 SYDVKM. V was clipped by 2 bases and J by 3 bases, with 11 bases between them. CDR3 loop: CASSLQGPTNQPQHF. The DNA for the CDR3 is TGTGCCAGCAGTTTACAGGGGCCGACCAATCAGCCCCAGCATTTT.

This clone occurred once. This rearrangement joins TRBV19 to TRBJ2-4, with 9 bases lining up with TRBD1. V gave up 5 bases and J gave up 7 bases; unmatched junction bases: 9. CDR1 and CDR2 from the germline V gene are LNHDA and SQIVND (reference sequence). The CDR3 extends over 15 amino acids. CDR3 region: CASSPIPGQGNIQYF. CDR3 DNA sequence: TGTGCCAGTAGTCCAATCCCTGGACAGGGGAACATTCAGTACTTC.

The chain has TRBV14 and TRBJ1-4; 7 bases align to TRBD1. The CDR3 length is 16 residues. Germline V lookup: CDR1 SGHDN, CDR2 FVKESK. The trim removed 4 bases at V and 7 bases at J, leaving 12 bases unmatched. The CDR3 loop reads CASSLRGRQGGEKLFF. CDR3 bases: TGTGCCAGCAGCCTTAGGGGTCGACAGGGCGGTGAAAAACTGTTTTTT.

This chain uses TRBV2 with TRBJ1-5, with D perhaps TRBD1 (5 bases). This CDR3 has 13 amino acids. The V gene's germline CDR1 is SNHLY and CDR2 FYNNEI. Trimming left V 5 bases short and J 4 bases short, with 9 bases between. The CDR3 DNA sequence: TGTGCCAGCAGTTGGGGGGGAAATCAGCCCCAGCATTTT. Its protein product is CASSWGGNQPQHF.

The chain couples TRBV18 to TRBJ1-2; D is undetermined. Germline V gene data show CDR1 as KGHSH and CDR2 as LQKENI. Trimming removed 1 base at V and 3 bases at J, with 6 bases between. The CDR3 spans 13 residues. This chain's CDR3 is CASSPQGDYGYTF. The CDR3 DNA reads as TGTGCCAGCTCACCACAGGGAGACTATGGCTACACCTTC.

This chain connects TRBV30 to TRBJ2-7, with 9 bases lining up with TRBD1. The germline gives CDR1 GTSNPN, CDR2 SVGIG (reference sequence). The CDR3 has 12 amino acids. V lost 2 bases, J lost 12 bases, and 8 bases stayed unmatched. The CDR3, as DNA: TGTGCCTGGAGTCCTGGGACAGGGAGAGTGTACTTC. Its translation is CAWSPGTGRVYF.

The chain couples TRBV28 to TRBJ2-7; TRBD2 matches at 7 bases. Germline V gene sequence: CDR1 MDHEN, CDR2 SYDVKM. Trimming cost V 7 bases and J 5 bases; bases outside gene matches: 11. The CDR3 runs 14 residues. CDR3 region: CASTQRGGPHEQYF. The CDR3 nucleotides are TGTGCCAGCACCCAGAGGGGAGGGCCCCACGAGCAGTACTTC.